The T cell receptor beta chain described here comes from a study of T cells in Graves' hyperthyroidism and ophthalmopathy (dated by TCRdb to the late 2010s). Concerning the study at large: Peripheral blood was sampled at the time of initial diagnosis, prior to any treatment. Thyroid tissue and blood T-cell repertoires from about six Graves' hyperthyroidism patients were also compared in the study. Once sampling was done, hyperthyroidism patients were given methimazole at a starting dose of 30 mg daily, whereas ophthalmopathy patients were given high-dose intravenous methylprednisolone. The roughly 94 discovery patients were randomly split 7:3 into training and test sets. The paper describes TCR Vbeta CDR3 sequencing of 140 or so peripheral blood samples, made up of around 41 ophthalmopathy patients, more than 70 hyperthyroidism patients and about 17 progressor patients. TCR V-J signatures able to tell the groups apart were searched for in a discovery cohort of about a hundred patients, of whom more than 40 had Graves' ophthalmopathy and around 56 had stable Graves' hyperthyroidism. Prospective prediction of ophthalmopathy was tested in an independent validation cohort of under 20 hyperthyroidism patients and 17 patients who later progressed to ophthalmopathy. Findings and caveats that apply to the study as a whole: Most expanded thyroid clonotypes (frequency above 0.001) were also detected in blood, a finding suggesting that blood repertoires may reflect thyroid immune responses. No statistical method was used to fix the sample size in advance, and group allocation was not hidden from the investigators. Ophthalmopathy was separated from stable hyperthyroidism by a 13 V-J signature model, with around 88% sensitivity and approximately 81% specificity obtained in cross-validation and 80%/75% obtained in testing. During validation, the model predicted progression to ophthalmopathy a median of approximately 6 months ahead of onset, with more than 55% sensitivity and under 85% specificity.

Of note for this clonotype: This clone's antigen is unknown. No quality values exist for individual bases; no much larger clone is one base distant.

Amplification of TCR beta CDR3 regions was carried out from RNA transcripts. For the first round of RT-PCR on the TCR CDR3, the HTBI primer set was used together with the Qiagen OneStep RT-PCR kit. Libraries were constructed in a second round of multiplex PCR, after which size selection and purification were carried out. Paired-end sequencing of the libraries was performed with 100 bp reads on an Illumina HiSeq2000. Per the source publication's procedure: SOAPnuke was used to process the raw data, throwing out any read that contained adapters or uncalled bases, had a mean Phred below 15, or lacked an exact constant-primer or identifier match. High-quality paired reads were merged using COPE v1.2.5, and each unique nucleotide sequence was defined as a clonotype. MiTCR v1.1 was used to align the clonotypes against IMGT TRBV, TRBD and TRBJ reference segments. The analysis was restricted to V-J combinations with a frequency above 0.0001, which together covered 99% to 99.2% of the repertoires. A TCS score was defined as the ratio between F50 (clonal expansion) and ExV (chaos), using BLOSUM62-based TCRdist between CDR3 peptides within each V-J. Welch's t-statistics and random forest reduced roughly 500 V-J features to some 14, which were used in a naive Bayes classifier (R e1071). TCRdb reprocessed the public reads (quality trimming at Q25 with fastp, clone calling with MiXCR) and kept in-frame beta chains. For every CDR3 protein sequence, its rows merge into one entry that carries the most common genes and DNA. TCRdb's processing, not the study's, gives the V and J calls here. For this sample the table gives hundreds of thousands of distinct CDR3 sequences, of which 15% to 17% were detected only once. The ten most abundant clones make up almost 8% of the sample.

Stable Graves' hyperthyroidism was defined as the absence of progression to ophthalmopathy over 18 months of follow-up. Hyperthyroidism patients were newly diagnosed, had a disease duration of under 2 months, and were aged 18 to 65 years. Patients with uncontrolled infections, other autoimmune diseases, pregnancy or lactation were excluded. Clinical symptoms, serum thyroxine and TRAb, thyroid ultrasound, and orbital computed tomography formed the basis for the diagnoses. PBMCs were separated from approximately 9.9 ml of fresh peripheral blood using Ficoll-Paque density gradient centrifugation. Total RNA was extracted using Trizol reagent, and RNA quality was assessed on an Agilent 2100 Bioanalyzer. V gives up 1 base and J gives up 0 bases, and the segment between their germline ends measures 15 bases. From the cysteine up to the phenylalanine, the CDR3 has a length of 16 residues. Only CDR3 DNA is held: 48 bases, read in frame from base 1. CDR1 is given as SQVTM and CDR2 as ANQGSEA, both from the germline V gene.

Material: blood. The receptor was isolated from a woman aged 18-29 years with Graves' hyperthyroidism. The sequence links TRBV29-1 to TRBJ1-1; TRBD1 is possibly the D segment (6 matching bases). The DNA is TGCAGCGTTGAAGTCCGGGGGGCGAGAATGAACACTGAAGCTTTCTTT. The encoded protein is CSVEVRGARMNTEAFF.